These T cell receptor beta chains were read from a single sample in a study of blood T cell repertoires in COVID-19. Measured with immunoSEQ multiplex PCR; TCRdb has only the in-frame clones, and not every one. The data contain approximately 300,000 clones, 80% to 90% of them singletons. Sequencing used peripheral blood. These receptors came from a man between 18 and 35 years old who had recovered from COVID-19. Each CDR3 is given with its conserved first and last residue. D genes are given only for firm matches. The size of a clone is reported for some rows only, either as once, few or many, or as a class for expanded clones.

NA NA TRBJ1-4 TRBV9 TGTGCCAGCAGCGTAGCTACGAGGAGGGGTGGGAGTGAAAAACTGTTTTTT CASSVATRRGGSEKLFF
TRBD1 NA TRBJ1-6 TRBV6-6 TGTGCCAGCAGTTCGGGACAGCGCGTTAGATCACCCCTCCACTTT CASSSGQRVRSPLHF
NA NA TRBJ2-7 TRBV5-1 TGCGCCAGCAGCCCCCTTCTGGGGGGGGCCCCCTACGAGCAGTACTTC CASSPLLGGAPYEQYF
NA NA TRBJ2-3 TRBV6-5 TGTGCCAGCAGTTTCGCGGTCCGCACAGATACGCAGTATTTT CASSFAVRTDTQYF
NA once TRBJ2-5 TRBV2 TGTGCCAGCACCCCGGGCGAGAGGAGGGAGACCCAGTACTTC CASTPGERRETQYF
TRBD1 few TRBJ1-1 TRBV4-3 TGCGCCAGCAGCCCAGGGGGCCCTATCTCCGCTGAAGCTTTCTTT CASSPGGPISAEAFF
NA NA TRBJ1-1 TRBV25-1 TGTGCCAGCAGTGGGTCACTATTAGAAGCTTTCTTT CASSGSLLEAFF
TRBD1 few TRBJ1-1 TRBV5-1 TGCGCCAGCAGTGACACCGGGACAGGGGAAACTGAAGCTTTCTTT CASSDTGTGETEAFF
NA NA TRBJ1-1 TRBV6-2/TRBV6-3 TGTGCCAGCAGTTACGACAGTATGTCTGAAGCTTTCTTT CASSYDSMSEAFF
NA NA TRBJ1-2 TRBV27 TGTGCCAGCAGTTTAAACCCTTCGGGTGGCTACACCTTC CASSLNPSGGYTF
NA NA TRBJ2-7 TRBV7-8 TGTGCCAGCAGCCCAGGGCAGGTAACCCTCGACTACGAGCAGTACTTC CASSPGQVTLDYEQYF
TRBD2 NA TRBJ2-7 TRBV15 TGTGCCACCAGCGTACGAGCGGGGGGTCTTTACGAGCAGTACTTC CATSVRAGGLYEQYF
TRBD2 NA TRBJ2-3 TRBV7-9 TGTGCCAGCAGCGCTAGCGGTTCTAGCACAGATACGCAGTATTTT CASSASGSSTDTQYF
TRBD2 NA TRBJ2-2 TRBV2 TGTGCCAGCAATAGACTAGCGCAAGCCGGGGAGCTGTTTTTT CASNRLAQAGELFF
NA NA TRBJ1-3 TRBV5-1 TGCGCCAGCAGCTTGGGGGCAGTCTCTGGAAACACCATATATTTT CASSLGAVSGNTIYF
NA NA TRBJ1-1 TRBV6-5 TGTGCCAGCAGTTCTCCGGGACAAGGGAACACTGAAGCTTTCTTT CASSSPGQGNTEAFF
TRBD1 NA TRBJ2-2 TRBV5-1 TGCGCCAGCAGCCTTGGACAGGGGTTCACCGGGGAGCTGTTTTTT CASSLGQGFTGELFF
TRBD1 NA TRBJ1-1 TRBV27 TGTGCCAGCTCCCAGGACAGGGCTTTTGAAGCTTTCTTT CASSQDRAFEAFF
NA NA TRBJ2-5 TRBV5-6 TGTGCCAGCAGCCCCCCCGCCCGCGGAGAGACCCAGTACTTC CASSPPARGETQYF
TRBD1 NA TRBJ1-2 TRBV5-1 TGCGCCAGCAGGACGACAGGGGGCGTTGGCTACACCTTC CASRTTGGVGYTF
TRBD1 few TRBJ2-4 TRBV7-9 TGTGCCAGCAGCCTCGGACAGGGCCCCATCCTAGCCAAAAACATTCAGTACTTC CASSLGQGPILAKNIQYF
TRBD2 NA TRBJ2-7 TRBV14 TGTGCCAGCAGCCATCTAGCGGGAAACTACGAGCAGTACTTC CASSHLAGNYEQYF
TRBD2 NA TRBJ2-1 TRBV15 TGTGCCACCAGCAATCGACTAGCGGGTTACAATGAGCAGTTCTTC CATSNRLAGYNEQFF
NA NA TRBJ2-5 TRBV19 TGTGCCAGTACCCCTTTCGGGGGAAGGCCCCAAGAGACCCAGTACTTC CASTPFGGRPQETQYF
NA NA TRBJ1-6 TRBV28 TGTGCCAGCACTACCCAGGGGTCTTTGATGGATTCACCCCTCCACTTT CASTTQGSLMDSPLHF
NA NA TRBJ1-2 TRBV4-1 TGCGCCAGCAGCCAAGGAGCCGTTTCTAACTATGGCTACACCTTC CASSQGAVSNYGYTF
TRBD1 NA TRBJ2-7 TRBV5-1 TGCGCCAGCAGCGAACAGGGTCCTGAGAGGGGGCCCTACGAGCAGTACTTC CASSEQGPERGPYEQYF
TRBD1 once TRBJ2-1 TRBV29-1 TGCAGCGTTGAAAGACAGGGTGGGAATGAGCAGTTCTTC CSVERQGGNEQFF
TRBD1 NA TRBJ2-1 TRBV2 TGTGCCAGCAGGGCGTGGGGACAGCTCTACAATGAGCAGTTCTTC CASRAWGQLYNEQFF
NA NA TRBJ2-1 TRBV19 TGTGCCACCCAAACAGGGTTCTCCTACAATGAGCAGTTCTTC CATQTGFSYNEQFF
TRBD1 NA TRBJ2-7 TRBV4-1 TGCGCCAGCAGCCAGCCCCGGGACAGGCCCTACGAGCAGTACTTC CASSQPRDRPYEQYF
NA NA TRBJ2-1 TRBV2 TGTGCCAGCAGCCCCCTGCGCGGGGGCGGCGCCTACAATGAGCAGTTCTTC CASSPLRGGGAYNEQFF
TRBD2 NA TRBJ2-2 TRBV4-2 TGTGCCAGCAGCCAAGAGACTAGCGGGAGTTCGGACACCGGGGAGCTGTTTTTT CASSQETSGSSDTGELFF
TRBD1 NA TRBJ2-7 TRBV25-1 TGTGCCAGCAGGACAGGGGGCGTTGAGGAGCAGTACTTC CASRTGGVEEQYF
TRBD1 NA TRBJ1-4 TRBV7-2 TGTGCCAGCAGCCCGGGGACAGTCTTTAATGAAAAACTGTTTTTT CASSPGTVFNEKLFF
TRBD2 once TRBJ2-7 TRBV10-3 TGTGCCATCAGTGAGTCGATCCCAGCGGGAGGCCCCGGCTACTCTTACGAGCAGTACTTC CAISESIPAGGPGYSYEQYF